This TCR beta chain was observed in a study of OX40 agonist ivuxolimab in advanced cancers. Overall study context: Clinicians treated patients with ivuxolimab, an agonistic anti-OX40 (CD134) antibody. Participants could have had prior anti-PD-1, anti-PD-L1 or anti-CTLA-4 therapy, and about 40% had some.

Broader study findings: Patients who responded partially at 0.1-3.0 mg/kg showed clonal expansion ranking among the lowest. The antigens recognized by the expanded peripheral T cells, that is their antigen specificity, were not determined.

Libraries were prepared by immunoSEQ multiplex PCR; TCRdb keeps only in-frame clonotypes and omits some of them. The repertoire holds about 82,000 clones, with approximately 90% as singletons. This clone showed up just once. What it binds is unknown. Germline-derived CDR1 and CDR2 are SGHRS and YFSETQ. J was trimmed by 10 bases and V by 1 base; bases with no gene match: 14. The CDR3 contains 17 residues. The TCR comes from an adult with an advanced solid tumor such as melanoma, head and neck, liver or kidney cancer. The sequences come from CD4+ or CD8+ T cells sorted from blood, collected in a trial of the OX40 agonist ivuxolimab. The chain is built from TRBV5-1 and TRBJ1-6; 7 bases map to TRBD1. CDR3 amino acids: CASSLSPGGLISSPLHF. CDR3 DNA: TGCGCCAGCAGCTTGAGCCCAGGGGGACTTATATCATCACCCCTCCACTTT.